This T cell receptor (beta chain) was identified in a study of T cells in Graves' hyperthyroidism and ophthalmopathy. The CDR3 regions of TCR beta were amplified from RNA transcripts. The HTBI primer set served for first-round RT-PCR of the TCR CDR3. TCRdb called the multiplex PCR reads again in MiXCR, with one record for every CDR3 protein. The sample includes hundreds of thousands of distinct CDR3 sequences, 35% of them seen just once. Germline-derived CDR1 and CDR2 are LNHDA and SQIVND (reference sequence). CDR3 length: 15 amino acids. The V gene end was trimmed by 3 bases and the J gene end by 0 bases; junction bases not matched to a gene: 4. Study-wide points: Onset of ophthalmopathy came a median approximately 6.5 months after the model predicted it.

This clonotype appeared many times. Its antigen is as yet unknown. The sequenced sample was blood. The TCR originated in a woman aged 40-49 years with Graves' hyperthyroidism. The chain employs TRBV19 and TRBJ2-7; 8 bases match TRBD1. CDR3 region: CASSIAGQGSYEQYF. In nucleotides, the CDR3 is TGTGCCAGTAGTATTGCCGGACAGGGCTCCTACGAGCAGTACTTC.